What follows describes a single T cell receptor (beta chain). No cognate antigen has been identified for it. Per-base quality was not reported, and no clone a single base away is much larger than it. From a lookup of the germline V gene, CDR1 and CDR2 are SGHRS and YFSETQ. The CDR3 contains 16 residues, cysteine and phenylalanine counted. Just CDR3 DNA is preserved here, 48 bases in frame from base 1. V has 4 bases trimmed and J has 1 base trimmed; junction bases matching no gene number 7. The data were obtained in a study of blood T cell repertoires in COVID-19 (dated by TCRdb to about 2020). About the study as a whole: The collaborator samples originated in the United States, Italy and Spain and spanned the acute and convalescent phases of COVID-19. The material from the prospective study consisted of cDNA or gDNA derived from T cells, B-cell-depleted T cells, or PBMCs. Deeply sampled blood TCRbeta repertoires from subjects exposed to, actively infected with, or recovered from COVID-19 were included in the dataset. The repertoires were made available in a free public database intended to serve as a resource for research on the immune response to SARS-CoV-2. The samples were drawn from the first 160 participants of the ongoing ImmuneRACE study and from 950 to 1,500 subjects provided by 6 global collaborators. The sample metadata nearly always contained a de-identified subject ID, COVID-19 status, age in years and sex. Where available, HLA class I and class II types were taken from metadata supplied by the sample provider and were not determined by assay-based typing.

Collaborating institutions collected whole blood in K2EDTA tubes following their own protocols. For TCRbeta analysis, collaborators shipped samples as frozen whole blood, isolated PBMCs, or DNA extracted from either of those sample types. TCRbeta CDR3 regions were amplified from genomic DNA by means of the immunoSEQ Assay, a bias-controlled multiplex PCR. As for the authors' bioinformatics: Within the assay, amplification of reference gene primers was used to estimate how many nucleated cells each sample contained. To quantify the absolute abundance of each unique TCRbeta CDR3 rearrangement, sequence reads were collapsed and filtered. For each sample, productive Simpson clonality was calculated by taking the square root of Simpson's diversity index across productive rearrangements. What TCRdb holds here is the immuneACCESS table cut down to in-frame rearrangements. Part of the clones is not present; checked against another copy, under half of the missing clones reflect an unresolved V gene, and the others are unexplained. That table is the source of V, J and clone size, and D and trimming were worked out from the DNA. For this sample the table gives roughly 49,000 clones, of which more than 75% were detected only once. The top ten clonotypes cover 6.5% of the sample.

Study-wide conclusions, independent of this receptor: The amount of clinical and demographic metadata varied by source and participant and was provided uncurated.

Recombination joined TRBV5-1 with TRBJ2-7, with 11 junctional bases fitting TRBD2. This receptor was taken from a man aged 50-60 years with active COVID-19. The sample was peripheral blood. The DNA is as follows: TGCGCCAGCAGCCCTCGACTAGCGGGGTTATCCTACGAGCAGTACTTC. Translated, this is CASSPRLAGLSYEQYF.